This TCR beta chain was recovered during a study of T cell changes during pregnancy in multiple sclerosis. The CDR3 sequence is 12 residues long. Germline loops: CDR1 SNHLY, CDR2 FYNNEI. Deletions cut 8 bases from V and 4 bases from J, with 10 bases between. Sequencing was performed with immunoSEQ multiplex PCR; in TCRdb, only in-frame clones are kept and a portion is missing. The repertoire holds about 59,000 clones, with 80% to 90% as singletons. The receptor was derived from a human donor whose cells served as feeder cells for cultures in a pregnancy study. The rearrangement joins TRBV2 to TRBJ2-3, with D possibly being TRBD1 or TRBD2 (5 bases each). Sequencing used peripheral blood from another person, used as feeder cells. The CDR3 spells CASQGESDTQYF. The CDR3, as DNA: TGTGCCAGCCAAGGGGAGTCAGATACGCAGTATTTT.